This passage covers 10 T cell receptor beta chains from one sample sequenced in a study of blood T cell repertoires in COVID-19. Data came from immunoSEQ multiplex PCR; TCRdb stores just in-frame clones and leaves some out. The sample carries some 150,000 clones, approximately 89% recorded once. The specimen sequenced was peripheral blood. All receptors come from a human donor in a cohort sampled during active COVID-19.

The chain combines TRBV9 with TRBJ1-6, with D tentatively TRBD1 (5 bases). The germline CDR1 and CDR2 sequences are SGDLS and YYNGEE. CDR3 length equals 15 residues. V was pared by 2 bases and J by 9 bases, with 15 bases between. The CDR3 DNA sequence: TGTGCCAGCAGCGTGACAGTCGAGGAGGGTTCACCCCTCCACTTT. Protein product: CASSVTVEEGSPLHF. Full variable domain (missing parts from reference TRBV9 and TRBJ1-6): DSGVTQTPKHLITATGQRVTLRCSPRSGDLSVYWYQQSLDQGLQFLIQYYNGEERAKGNILERFSAQQFPDLHSELNLSSLELGDSALYFCASSVTVEEGSPLHFGNGTRLTVT.

The rearrangement joins TRBV4-3 to TRBJ2-5, with TRBD1 matching over 11 bases. V lost 4 bases to trimming and J lost 4 bases; unmatched junction nucleotides: 8. The length of the CDR3 is 16 residues. From germline, CDR1 is LGHNA and CDR2 YSLEER. CDR3 sequence (DNA): TGCGCCAGCAGCCCCCGCCGTGGGACAGGGGGAGAGACCCAGTACTTC. Its translation: CASSPRRGTGGETQYF.

Worth noting for this clone: This sample includes further DNA sequences coding for the same CDR3. CDR3 in DNA: TGTGCCAGCAGCTTAGTTGGCGGATACGAGCAGTACTTC. It encodes CASSLVGGYEQYF. The chain uses TRBV7-9 and TRBJ2-7; D is unresolved. The CDR3 loop spans 13 amino acids. Germline V lookup: CDR1 SEHNR, CDR2 FQNEAQ (reference sequence). V dropped 1 base and J dropped 4 bases, with 8 bases sitting between them.

The chain recombines TRBV29-1 with TRBJ1-1; 7 nucleotides agree with TRBD1. This CDR3 is 17 amino acids long. With 7 bases clipped from V and 6 bases from J, the junction kept 23 bases outside the gene matches. From germline, CDR1 is SQVTM and CDR2 ANQGSEA. The CDR3 sequence is CSANPVRQGVVNPEAFF. In DNA, the CDR3 is TGCAGCGCTAACCCGGTTCGACAGGGAGTTGTTAACCCTGAAGCTTTCTTT.

Judged by abundance, this clone is medium-sized. The chain combines TRBV6-4 with TRBJ2-1, with 8 bases that match TRBD2. J lost 3 bases, V lost 3 bases, and 4 bases had no gene match. This CDR3 is 15 amino acids long. The germline V gene has CDR1 MRHNA and CDR2 SNTAGT. The CDR3 spells CASSDGSGDYNEQFF. Written as DNA, the CDR3 is TGTGCCAGCAGTGATGGTAGCGGGGACTACAATGAGCAGTTCTTC.

The genes are TRBV2 and TRBJ1-2; D is unresolved. Germline V gene lookup returns CDR1 SNHLY and CDR2 FYNNEI. The CDR3 loop spans 18 amino acids. The V end was cut by 6 bases, the J end by 4 bases, with 27 bases between. CDR3 in amino acids: CASRIKPAGSAVGYGYTF. The CDR3 DNA reads as TGTGCCAGCAGAATTAAGCCGGCAGGCTCCGCTGTCGGCTATGGCTACACCTTC.

This chain links TRBV2 with TRBJ2-7; maybe TRBD1 (6 bases). This CDR3 spans 14 amino acids. Trimming shortened V by 4 bases and J by 3 bases, and 13 bases separated the two germline ends. Germline CDR1 SNHLY, CDR2 FYNNEI. The CDR3 sequence: CASSVGHKGYEQYF. The CDR3 bases are TGTGCCAGCAGTGTGGGACATAAGGGCTACGAGCAGTACTTC.

V is TRBV5-6 and J is TRBJ1-1; unclear D gene. V shed 5 bases and J shed 1 base, with 18 bases lying between them. The length of the CDR3 is 16 residues. From germline, CDR1 is SGHDT and CDR2 YYEEEE. In nucleotides, the CDR3 is TGTGCCAGCAGGGAGGACCTCTTGAAGGGGAACACTGAAGCTTTCTTT. This gives the protein CASREDLLKGNTEAFF.

The V call is TRBV7-2, the J call TRBJ2-3; 16 nucleotides align to TRBD2. The CDR3 sequence is 16 residues long. The trim removed 2 bases at V and 10 bases at J, leaving 6 bases unmatched. CDR1 SGHTA and CDR2 FQGNSA come from the germline V gene. The CDR3 here is CASSLFVGLAGGAQYF. The CDR3 DNA is TGTGCCAGCAGCTTATTTGTGGGACTAGCGGGGGGGGCGCAGTATTTT. Complete variable domain (other parts from reference TRBV7-2 and TRBJ2-3): GAGVSQSPSNKVTEKGKDVELRCDPISGHTALYWYRQSLGQGLEFLIYFQGNSAPDKSGLPSDRFSAERTGGSVSTLTIQRTQQEDSAVYLCASSLFVGLAGGAQYFGPGTRLTVL.

The chain has TRBV3-1 (or the pseudogene TRBV3-2) and TRBJ1-5; 7 bases match TRBD1. The germline V gene encodes CDR1 LGHDT and CDR2 YNNKEL (reference sequence). With V trimmed by 2 bases and J by 6 bases, 4 bases remained unmatched. The CDR3 covers 14 residues. The CDR3 spells CASSQIRGVQPQHF. DNA of the CDR3: TGTGCCAGCAGCCAAATCAGGGGGGTTCAGCCCCAGCATTTT.